This T cell receptor (beta chain) was sequenced in a study of shared clonotypes between healthy human individuals (dated by TCRdb to between 2020 and 2021). Regarding the complete study: The cohort comprised two women and three men aged 18 to 49 years. For each donor, three plates each were used for CD4 naive and CD4 memory, two plates were used for CD8 naive, and one plate was used for CD8 memory. The study deeply sequenced blood TCR repertoires of about five healthy adults to estimate repertoire size and the extent of clonotype sharing between individuals. Different laboratories and diverse techniques were used to prepare libraries and sequence TCR repertoires, to increase sequencing depth and limit assay-specific biases. Leukapheresis yielded between about 0.85 and 9 billion PBMCs per donor.

On this clone itself: What antigen it recognizes has not been identified. Base qualities are not recorded, but no much larger clone differs from it by a single base.

Donors were healthy HIV-negative adults with no recently reported acute infections or vaccinations. Only Caucasian adults living in Nashville, Tennessee, USA were represented among the donors. Magnetic negative selection was used to enrich CD4+ T cells, after which naive cells were positively selected on CD45RA and the negative fraction became the memory subset. Blood was obtained by leukapheresis, after which PBMCs were separated by Ficoll-Histopaque density gradient centrifugation and cryopreserved in liquid nitrogen vapor phase. Purity and quantity of every magnetically sorted T cell population were checked by analytical flow cytometry. Genomic DNA was isolated from each sorted fraction and quantified by UV absorbance on a Nanodrop 2000c. Deletion took 6 bases off V and 3 bases off J, with a span of 12 bases between the germline ends. Sequences MDHEN (CDR1) and SYDVKM (CDR2) are obtained from the germline V gene. The CDR3 measures 14 amino acids from cysteine to phenylalanine. The kept DNA is CDR3 alone, 42 bases in frame from the first base.

Points the paper makes about the study in general: Sampling was restricted to blood, and TCR repertoires in tissue are likely to differ from TCR repertoires in blood. Around 5.4% of naive CD4, 3.5% of naive CD8, roughly 2.5% of memory CD4, and less than 0.45% of memory CD8 clonotypes were shared across several donors. Because the study included only a small number of donors, the genetic and exposure-history diversity represented was limited. Compared with non-shared clonotypes, clonotypes shared by all four sorted-subset donors had higher generation probabilities. Even with the large sequencing depth, rarefaction of the sorted-subset datasets indicated that sequencing was incomplete. Pairwise subsampling indicated that sequencing depth was expected to affect the degree of clonotype sharing among donors. Larger estimated clonotype richness was generally found for naive subsets than for memory subsets.

TCR CDR3 regions were amplified from genomic DNA by multiplex PCR using the deep immunoSEQ assay. For each cell subset, the extracted genomic DNA was distributed evenly across all wells of several immunoSEQ 96-well plates, and each plate served as one replicate. Each replicate PCR for sorted subsets received 150 to 250 ng genomic DNA, equal to around 32,000 T cell genomes. Purified libraries were quantified with a Qubit 3.0 fluorometer, sized on a Bioanalyzer 2100, and re-quantified with the KAPA Library Quantification kit. Each immunoSEQ 96-well plate was sequenced on its own single-read 150-cycle Illumina NextSeq 550 flow cell. As for how the authors treated the data: Because the immunoSEQ output held only junctional sequences and lacked quality scores, the filtering could not match the filtering applied to full-length reads. Sequences were annotated with PyIR, a Python wrapper for IgBLAST v1.9, and V/J genes and CDR3 were assigned using IMGT germline references. Reads were removed for weak V/J assignments (E-value above 1e-6), missing CDR3, stop codons, out-of-frame junctions, or ambiguous translated residues. A V3J clonotype was defined by an identical inferred V gene, J gene, and CDR3 amino acid sequence. Percentage overlap between repertoires was computed as shared unique clonotypes divided by the size of the smaller repertoire. Repertoire richness was assessed with RTK rarefaction, the Chao1 estimator, and Recon v2.1 estimates of unobserved clonotypes. OLGA was used to compute generation probabilities for all TCRbeta clonotypes that the gDNA method yielded from several donors. The table comes from immuneACCESS by way of TCRdb, which keeps in-frame sequences with V and J called. Part of the clones is missing from these tables; in studies checked, under half for an unresolved V gene and the rest for unknown reasons. The V and J calls and the clone size are those of that table, but D and trimming were determined from the DNA. The sample table shows approximately 2.5 million clones, and roughly 93% are seen once. Around 0.37% of the sample goes to the ten largest clones.

The origin of this receptor is a man younger than 35 in good health. Some clones in this sample may be carry-over from other donors' samples. This chain joins TRBV28 to TRBJ1-5; the D gene is possibly TRBD1, with 5 bases matching. Material for sequencing was naive CD4+ T cells from PBMCs. The sample's cell subset or site label, in plain terms: CD45RA+ positively selected. For the CDR3, the sequence is CASSPGSYNQPQHF. In nucleotide form, the sequence is TGTGCCAGCAGCCCAGGGTCCTACAATCAGCCCCAGCATTTT.